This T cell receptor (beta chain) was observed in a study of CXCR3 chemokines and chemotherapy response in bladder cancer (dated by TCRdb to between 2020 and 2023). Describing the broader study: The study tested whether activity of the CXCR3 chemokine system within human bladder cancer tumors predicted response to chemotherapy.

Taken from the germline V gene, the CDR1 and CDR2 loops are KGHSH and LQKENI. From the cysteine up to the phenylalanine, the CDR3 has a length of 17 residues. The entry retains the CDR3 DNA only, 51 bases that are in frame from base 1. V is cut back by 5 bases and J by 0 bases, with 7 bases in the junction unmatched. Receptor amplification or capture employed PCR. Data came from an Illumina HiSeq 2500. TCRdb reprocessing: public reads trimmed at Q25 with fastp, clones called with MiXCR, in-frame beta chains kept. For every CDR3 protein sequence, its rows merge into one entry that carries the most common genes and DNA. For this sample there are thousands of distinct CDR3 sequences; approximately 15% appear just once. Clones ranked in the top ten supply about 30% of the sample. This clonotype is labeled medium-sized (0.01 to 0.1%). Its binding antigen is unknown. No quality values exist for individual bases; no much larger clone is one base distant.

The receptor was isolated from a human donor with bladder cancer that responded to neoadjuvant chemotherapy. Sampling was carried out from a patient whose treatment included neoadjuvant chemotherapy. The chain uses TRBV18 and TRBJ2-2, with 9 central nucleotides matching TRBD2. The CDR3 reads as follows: CASSALAGPANTGELFF. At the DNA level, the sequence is TGTGCCAGCTCAGCACTAGCGGGCCCCGCGAACACCGGGGAGCTGTTTTTT. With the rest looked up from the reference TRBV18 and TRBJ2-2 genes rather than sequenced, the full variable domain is NAGVMQNPRHLVRRRGQEARLRCSPMKGHSHVYWYRQLPEEGLKFMVYLQKENIIDESGMPKERFSAEFPKEGPSILRIQQVVRGDSAAYFCASSALAGPANTGELFFGEGSRLTVL.